What follows describes a single T cell receptor beta chain. This entry comes from a study of TIL therapy for anti-PD-1-resistant metastatic lung cancer. Study-wide context: Tumors carried a median about 1.6 non-synonymous mutations per megabase.

Time point of the sample: pre-treatment sample, taken before nivolumab and TIL therapy. Sequencing used immunoSEQ v3. Clones were sequenced by immunoSEQ multiplex PCR, and TCRdb holds only the in-frame ones, with some missing. The data hold 54,000 or so clones, with more than 60% observed a single time. Per germline, CDR1 LGHNA and CDR2 YNFKEQ. CDR3 length: 16 amino acids. Trimming at V came to 5 bases and at J to 0 bases, leaving 4 bases not matched to a gene. This sequence was found in a person aged 25-85 years with non-small cell lung cancer. The chain is built from TRBV4-2 and TRBJ2-7, with 13 positions matching TRBD2. The sequencing used blood, collected at baseline. The CDR3 DNA reads as TGTGCCAGCAGCTACGGGACTAGCGGGAACTCCTACGAGCAGTACTTC. Amino acids: CASSYGTSGNSYEQYF.